This TCR beta chain derives from a study of CD8 T cells in Susac syndrome. With random hexamers, roughly 0.45 to 1 ug RNA was reverse transcribed. One entry per CDR3 protein results from TCRdb running MiXCR on the immunoSEQ multiplex PCR reads. The data hold a few hundred thousand distinct CDR3 sequences, with roughly 85% observed a single time. Sequencing targeted TCR beta in T cells from blood (CD8+ and CD4+). Germline CDR1 DFQATT, CDR2 SNEGSKA (reference sequence). This CDR3 comprises 12 residues. V lost 4 bases and J 2 bases, leaving 9 bases between the germline ends. Sequenced material: CD8+ T cells from PBMCs. The gene calls are TRBV20-1 and TRBJ2-7; possible D gene TRBD1, 5 bases. This clonotype originated in a human donor with multiple sclerosis. DNA for the CDR3: TGCAGTGCTACCGACAGCCCCTACGAGCAGTACTTC. It codes for CSATDSPYEQYF.